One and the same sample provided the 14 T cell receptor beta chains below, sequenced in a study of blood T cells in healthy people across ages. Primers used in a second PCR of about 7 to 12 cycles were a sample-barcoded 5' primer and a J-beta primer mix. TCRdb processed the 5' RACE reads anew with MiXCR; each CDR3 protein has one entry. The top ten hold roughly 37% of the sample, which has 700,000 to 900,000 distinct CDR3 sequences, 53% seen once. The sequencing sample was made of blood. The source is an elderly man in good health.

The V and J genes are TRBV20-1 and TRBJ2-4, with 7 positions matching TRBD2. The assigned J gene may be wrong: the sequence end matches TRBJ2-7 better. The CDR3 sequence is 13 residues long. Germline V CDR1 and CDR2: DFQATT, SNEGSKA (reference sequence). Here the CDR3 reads CSARSTSVYEQYF. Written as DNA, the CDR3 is TGCAGTGCTAGGAGTACTAGCGTCTACGAGCAGTACTTC.

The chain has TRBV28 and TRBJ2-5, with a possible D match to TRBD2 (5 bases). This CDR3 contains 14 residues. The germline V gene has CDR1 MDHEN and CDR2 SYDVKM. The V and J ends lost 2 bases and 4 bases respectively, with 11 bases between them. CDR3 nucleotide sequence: TGTGCCAGCAGTTTAATGTCTAGCAGAGAGACCCAGTACTTC. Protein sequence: CASSLMSSRETQYF.

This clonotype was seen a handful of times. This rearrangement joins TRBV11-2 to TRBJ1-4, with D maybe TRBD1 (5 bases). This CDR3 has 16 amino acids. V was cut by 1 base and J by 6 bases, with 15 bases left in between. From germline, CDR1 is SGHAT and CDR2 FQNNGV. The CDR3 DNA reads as TGTGCCAGCAGCTTAGTCGGGGGAATGCGCGATGAAAAACTGTTTTTT. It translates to CASSLVGGMRDEKLFF. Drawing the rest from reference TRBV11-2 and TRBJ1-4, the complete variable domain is EAGVAQSPRYKIIEKRQSVAFWCNPISGHATLYWYQQILGQGPKLLIQFQNNGVVDDSQLPKDRFSAERLKGVDSTLKIQPAKLEDSAVYLCASSLVGGMRDEKLFFGSGTQLSVL.

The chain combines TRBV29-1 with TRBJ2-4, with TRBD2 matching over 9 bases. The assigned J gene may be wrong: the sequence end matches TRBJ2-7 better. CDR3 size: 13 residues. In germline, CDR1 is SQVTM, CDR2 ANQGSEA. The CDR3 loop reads CSVEASGAYEQYF. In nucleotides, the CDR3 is TGCAGCGTTGAGGCTAGCGGGGCCTACGAGCAGTACTTC.

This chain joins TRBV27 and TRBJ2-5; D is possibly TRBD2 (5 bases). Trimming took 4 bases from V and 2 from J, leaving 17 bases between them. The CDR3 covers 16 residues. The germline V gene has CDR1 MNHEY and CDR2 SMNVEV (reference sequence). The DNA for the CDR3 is TGTGCCAGCAGTTCTTTCGGTACGGGAAGACAAGAGACCCAGTACTTC. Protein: CASSSFGTGRQETQYF.

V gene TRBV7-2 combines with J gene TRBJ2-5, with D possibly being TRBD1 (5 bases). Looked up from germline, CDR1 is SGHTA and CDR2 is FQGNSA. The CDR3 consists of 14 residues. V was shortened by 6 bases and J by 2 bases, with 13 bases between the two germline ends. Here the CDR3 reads CASRADRVQETQYF. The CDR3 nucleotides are TGTGCCAGCAGAGCCGACAGAGTACAAGAGACCCAGTACTTC.

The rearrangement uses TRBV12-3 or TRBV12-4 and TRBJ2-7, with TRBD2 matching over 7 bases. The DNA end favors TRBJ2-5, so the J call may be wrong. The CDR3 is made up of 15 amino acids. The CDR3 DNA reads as TGTGCCAGCAGTTTACAAGCGGGCGGGGGAGAGACCCAGTACTTC. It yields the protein CASSLQAGGGETQYF.

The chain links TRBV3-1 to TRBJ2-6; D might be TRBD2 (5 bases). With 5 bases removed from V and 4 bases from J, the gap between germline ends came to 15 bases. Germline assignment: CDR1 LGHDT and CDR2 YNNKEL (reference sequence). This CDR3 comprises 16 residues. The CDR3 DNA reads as TGTGCCAGCAGCTTAGCGACTTCCTCCGGGGCCAACGTCCTGACTTTC. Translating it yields CASSLATSSGANVLTF.

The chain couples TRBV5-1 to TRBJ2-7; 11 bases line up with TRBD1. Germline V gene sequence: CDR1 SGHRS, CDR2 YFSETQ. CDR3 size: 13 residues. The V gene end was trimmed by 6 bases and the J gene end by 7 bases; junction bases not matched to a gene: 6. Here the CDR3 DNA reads TGCGCCAGCAAAGGACAGGGGGCAGAGGAGCAGTACTTC. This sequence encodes CASKGQGAEEQYF. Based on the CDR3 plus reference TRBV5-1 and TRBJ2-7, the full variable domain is KAGVTQTPRYLIKTRGQQVTLSCSPISGHRSVSWYQQTPGQGLQFLFEYFSETQRNKGNFPGRFSGRQFSNSRSEMNVSTLELGDSALYLCASKGQGAEEQYFGPGTRLTVT.

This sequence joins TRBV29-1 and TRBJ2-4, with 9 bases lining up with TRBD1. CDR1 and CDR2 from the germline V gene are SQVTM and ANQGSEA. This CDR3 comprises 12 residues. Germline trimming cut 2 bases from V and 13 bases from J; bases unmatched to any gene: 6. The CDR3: CSVERQGVEQYF. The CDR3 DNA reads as TGCAGCGTTGAACGACAGGGGGTTGAGCAGTACTTC.

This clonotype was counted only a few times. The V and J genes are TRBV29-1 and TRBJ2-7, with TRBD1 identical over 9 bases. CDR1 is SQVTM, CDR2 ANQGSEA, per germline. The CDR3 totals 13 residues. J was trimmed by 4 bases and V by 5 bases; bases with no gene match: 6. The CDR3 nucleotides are TGCAGCGTTATCGGGACAGGGAGTTACGAGCAGTACTTC. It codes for CSVIGTGSYEQYF.

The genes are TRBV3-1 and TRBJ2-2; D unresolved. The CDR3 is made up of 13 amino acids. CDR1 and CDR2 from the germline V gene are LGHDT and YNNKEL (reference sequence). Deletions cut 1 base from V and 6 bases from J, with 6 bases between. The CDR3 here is CASSQVAPGELFF. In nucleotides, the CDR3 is TGTGCCAGCAGCCAAGTCGCCCCCGGGGAGCTGTTTTTT.

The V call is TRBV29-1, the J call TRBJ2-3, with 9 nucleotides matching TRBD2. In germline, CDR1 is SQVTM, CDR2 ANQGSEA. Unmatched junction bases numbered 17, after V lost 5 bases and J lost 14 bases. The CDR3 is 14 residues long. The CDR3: CSVSSSGTVGYAYF. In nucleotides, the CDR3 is TGCAGCGTTAGTTCTAGCGGGACCGTAGGATACGCGTATTTT.

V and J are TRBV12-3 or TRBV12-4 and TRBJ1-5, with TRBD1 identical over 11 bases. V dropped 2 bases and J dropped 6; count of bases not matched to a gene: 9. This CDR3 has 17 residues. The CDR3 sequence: CASSLWTGGAGGQPQHF. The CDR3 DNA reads TGTGCCAGCAGTTTATGGACAGGGGGCGCCGGAGGTCAGCCCCAGCATTTT.